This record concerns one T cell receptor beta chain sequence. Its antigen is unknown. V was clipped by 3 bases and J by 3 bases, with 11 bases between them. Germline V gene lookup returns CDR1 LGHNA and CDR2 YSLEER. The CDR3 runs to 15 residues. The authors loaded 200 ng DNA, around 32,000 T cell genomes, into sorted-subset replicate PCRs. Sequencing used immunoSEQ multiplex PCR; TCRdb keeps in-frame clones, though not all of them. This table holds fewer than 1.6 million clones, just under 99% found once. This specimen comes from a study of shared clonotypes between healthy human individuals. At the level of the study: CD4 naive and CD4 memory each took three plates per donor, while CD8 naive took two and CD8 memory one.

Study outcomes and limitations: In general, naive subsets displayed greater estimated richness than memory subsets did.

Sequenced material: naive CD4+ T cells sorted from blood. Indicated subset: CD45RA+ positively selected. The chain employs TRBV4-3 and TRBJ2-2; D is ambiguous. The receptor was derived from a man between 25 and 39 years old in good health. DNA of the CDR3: TGCGCCAGCAGCCAGGACCTGTGGCACACCGGGGAGCTGTTTTTT. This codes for CASSQDLWHTGELFF.